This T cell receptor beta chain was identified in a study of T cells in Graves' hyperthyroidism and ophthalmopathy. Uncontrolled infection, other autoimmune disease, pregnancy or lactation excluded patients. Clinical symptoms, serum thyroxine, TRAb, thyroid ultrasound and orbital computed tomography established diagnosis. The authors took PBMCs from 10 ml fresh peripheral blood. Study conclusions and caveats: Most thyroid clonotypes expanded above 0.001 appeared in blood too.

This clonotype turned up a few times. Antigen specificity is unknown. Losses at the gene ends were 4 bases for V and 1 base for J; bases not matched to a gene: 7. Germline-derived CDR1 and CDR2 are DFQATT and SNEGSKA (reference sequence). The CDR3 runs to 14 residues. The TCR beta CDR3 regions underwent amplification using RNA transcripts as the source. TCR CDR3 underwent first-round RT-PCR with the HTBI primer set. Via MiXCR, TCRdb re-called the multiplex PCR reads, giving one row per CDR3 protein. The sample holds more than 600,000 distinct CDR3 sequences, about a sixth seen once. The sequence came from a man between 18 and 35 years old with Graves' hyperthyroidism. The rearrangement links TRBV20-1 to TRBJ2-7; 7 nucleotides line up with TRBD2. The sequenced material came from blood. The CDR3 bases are TGCAGTGCTACAAGGGAGGGCATGTCCTACGAGCAGTACTTC. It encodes CSATREGMSYEQYF.